These 19 T cell receptor beta chains originate from one sample sequenced in a study of T-cell reconstitution after alpha-beta-depleted transplantation in children. Unique molecular identifiers were used in preparing the TCRbeta library. MiXCR, applied by TCRdb to the PCR reads, yields one record per CDR3 protein. The data contain 200,000 or so distinct CDR3 sequences, 6.3% of them singletons. This material consisted of PBMCs, taken before TCRalphabeta/CD19-depleted stem cell transplant. The receptor set was obtained from a girl under three years old with combined immunodeficiency, due to receive a stem cell transplant.

This clonotype was counted ten times or more. The chain uses TRBV4-3 and TRBJ1-1; D gene unclear. V was trimmed by 4 bases and J by 8 bases, leaving 14 bases between them. The CDR3 sequence is 13 residues long. Germline CDR1 LGHNA, CDR2 YSLEER. This CDR3 reads CASSLDQVREAFF. For the CDR3, the DNA is TGCGCCAGCAGCCTAGATCAGGTGCGGGAAGCTTTCTTT.

This clonotype was detected only once. A read error may explain this, as a much larger clone is one base away. The chain is built from TRBV5-6 and TRBJ2-7; TRBD2 is a possible D gene (5 bases). CDR1 is SGHDT, CDR2 YYEEEE, per germline. The CDR3 loop spans 10 amino acids. CDR3 DNA sequence: TGTGTCAGCAGCGGAGACGAGCAGTACTTC. Amino acid sequence: CVSSGDEQYF.

The table lists this clonotype with many counts. The CDR3 spells CSALQGNTEAFF. Written as DNA, the CDR3 is TGCAGCGCCCTCCAGGGGAACACTGAAGCTTTCTTT. The chain joins TRBV29-1 to TRBJ1-1, with D perhaps matching TRBD1 (5 bases). V dropped 7 bases and J dropped 1 base, with 10 bases sitting between them. Germline values: CDR1 SQVTM, CDR2 ANQGSEA. The CDR3 covers 12 residues.

This clonotype was counted at least ten times. The rearrangement links TRBV11-2 to TRBJ2-1; 10 bases align to TRBD2. Germline-derived CDR1 and CDR2 are SGHAT and FQNNGV. This CDR3 region has 14 residues. Trimming took 4 bases from V and 12 from J; bases not matched to a gene: 9. The CDR3 region is CASSSLSGRAWQFF. The CDR3 nucleotides are TGTGCCAGCAGCTCCCTCAGCGGGAGGGCCTGGCAGTTCTTC. The complete variable domain, with remaining parts taken from reference TRBV11-2 and TRBJ2-1, reads EAGVAQSPRYKIIEKRQSVAFWCNPISGHATLYWYQQILGQGPKLLIQFQNNGVVDDSQLPKDRFSAERLKGVDSTLKIQPAKLEDSAVYLCASSSLSGRAWQFFGPGTRLTVL.

The chain combines TRBV20-1 with TRBJ2-3; D not resolved. Germline V lookup: CDR1 DFQATT, CDR2 SNEGSKA (reference sequence). CDR3 length: 14 residues. The germline V and J ends were trimmed by 3 bases and 4 bases, with 14 bases remaining between them. The DNA for the CDR3 is TGCAGTGCTAGCGTGGACGTCGACCCAGATACGCAGTATTTT. Translating gives CSASVDVDPDTQYF.

This clonotype was detected many times. The CDR3 reads CASRLTLAGGEQYF. CDR3 nucleotides: TGTGCCAGCAGGCTCACCCTAGCGGGGGGTGAGCAGTACTTC. This chain uses TRBV7-2 with TRBJ2-7; 11 nucleotides agree with TRBD2. The CDR3 is 14 residues long. V trimming: 6 bases; J trimming: 7 bases; junction bases outside the gene matches: 8. Germline CDR1 SGHTA, CDR2 FQGNSA. The full variable domain, rest sourced from reference TRBV7-2 and TRBJ2-7, is GAGVSQSPSNKVTEKGKDVELRCDPISGHTALYWYRQSLGQGLEFLIYFQGNSAPDKSGLPSDRFSAERTGGSVSTLTIQRTQQEDSAVYLCASRLTLAGGEQYFGPGTRLTVT.

This clonotype was detected many times. The rearrangement links TRBV5-6 to TRBJ2-7; TRBD1 agrees at 8 bases. Germline CDR1 and CDR2: SGHDT and YYEEEE. Unmatched junction bases numbered 7, after V lost 0 bases and J lost 5 bases. The CDR3 spans 15 residues. The CDR3 reads CASSLGGQGFHEQYF. CDR3 bases: TGTGCCAGCAGCTTGGGCGGACAGGGATTCCACGAGCAGTACTTC.

This clonotype was counted ten times or more. The CDR3 bases are TGTGCCAGCAGGACAGGCCGGTCCGCTCAGCCCCAGCATTTT. This encodes CASRTGRSAQPQHF. The chain combines TRBV12-3 or TRBV12-4 with TRBJ1-5, with D maybe TRBD1 (6 bases). The CDR3 is 14 amino acids. The ends were cut back, 6 bases at V and 6 bases at J, with 15 bases in the middle.

There are many counts of this clonotype. V is TRBV12-3 or TRBV12-4 and J is TRBJ1-1; D is unresolved. Trimming pared 0 bases from V and 3 bases from J, leaving 5 bases between. The CDR3 has 13 amino acids. CDR3 coding DNA: TGTGCCAGCAGTTTAGCGACGGACACTGAAGCTTTCTTT. This gives the protein CASSLATDTEAFF.

This clonotype was seen a handful of times. V and J are TRBV6-1 and TRBJ1-5; D unresolved. The V gene's germline CDR1 is MNHNS and CDR2 SASEGT. The CDR3 covers 13 residues. V lost 5 bases and J 7 bases, leaving 12 bases between the germline ends. CDR3 coding DNA: TGTGCCAGCAGTACCGCAGAGTTCCAGCCCCAGCATTTT. It is translated as CASSTAEFQPQHF.

This clonotype was detected ten times or more. The chain uses TRBV11-1 and TRBJ2-1, with 7 bases aligning to TRBD1. CDR1 and CDR2 from the germline V gene are SGHAT and FQDESV (reference sequence). The CDR3 is made up of 15 amino acids. Unmatched junction bases numbered 8, after V lost 5 bases and J lost 4 bases. In DNA form, the CDR3 reads TGTGCCAGCAGCCTCCGGGACAGAGAGTACAATGAGCAGTTCTTC. It is translated as CASSLRDREYNEQFF.

This clonotype was seen a few times. CDR3 amino acids: CAVGGSGSPLHF. In nucleotides, the CDR3 is TGTGCCGTCGGGGGGTCGGGCTCACCCCTCCACTTT. The chain recombines TRBV12-3 or TRBV12-4 with TRBJ1-6; the D gene is possibly TRBD1 (5 bases). This CDR3 contains 12 residues. Trimming took 11 bases from V and 10 from J, leaving 15 bases between them.

This clonotype has at least ten counts. The V and J genes are TRBV4-2 and TRBJ2-3, with D uncertain. Germline values: CDR1 LGHNA, CDR2 YNFKEQ. CDR3 length: 16 amino acids. The V gene lost 0 bases and the J gene lost 2 bases, with 12 bases spanning the gap. CDR3 in DNA: TGTGCCAGCAGCCAAGATGCATCGGAACCCACAGATACGCAGTATTTT. This encodes CASSQDASEPTDTQYF.

This clonotype was observed at least ten times. The chain joins TRBV5-5 to TRBJ1-1; D remains ambiguous. The CDR3 length is 15 residues. Germline CDR1 is SGHKS and CDR2 is YYEKEE (reference sequence). The V end lost 0 bases, the J end lost 1 base, and 10 bases lay between the germline ends. Written as DNA, the CDR3 is TGTGCCAGCAGCTTGGTCGGACGCAGGAACACTGAAGCTTTCTTT. Amino acids: CASSLVGRRNTEAFF.

The chain couples TRBV6-1 to TRBJ1-5, with D possibly matching TRBD1 (5 bases). CDR3 size: 15 residues. The V end was cut by 7 bases, the J end by 2 bases, with 15 bases between. Germline V gene sequence: CDR1 MNHNS, CDR2 SASEGT. The CDR3 nucleotides read TGTGCCAGCACCCCGGGGGGGTTAGGCAATCAGCCCCAGCATTTT. It encodes CASTPGGLGNQPQHF.

Turning to this clonotype: This sequence may be a read error, since a much larger clone differs from it by one base. The chain uses TRBV15 and TRBJ1-1, with 8 positions matching TRBD1. CDR3 size: 17 residues. Germline CDR1 reads LNHNV; CDR2 reads YYDKDF (reference sequence). CDR3 loop: CATSGDRISSPNAEAFF. Written as DNA, the CDR3 is TGTGCCACCAGCGGGGACAGGATTTCATCTCCGAACGCTGAAGCTTTCTTT.

This clonotype was observed at least ten times. The chain joins TRBV21-1 to TRBJ1-1; the table names TRBD1, a call not compared with the DNA. TRBV21-1 is noted as a pseudogene. The CDR3 runs to 12 residues. CDR3 in amino acids: CASSNDPAEAFF. CDR3 bases: TGTGCCAGCAGCAATGACCCGGCCGAAGCTTTCTTT.

There are a few counts of this clonotype. The chain uses TRBV5-1 and TRBJ1-5; TRBD1 might be the D (5 bases). The V gene lost 7 bases and the J gene lost 0 bases, with 14 bases spanning the gap. The CDR3 length is 15 residues. CDR1 is SGHRS and CDR2 is YFSETQ in the germline V gene. This CDR3 is CASPRAGHSNQPQHF. CDR3 DNA: TGCGCCAGCCCCCGGGCGGGGCATAGCAATCAGCCCCAGCATTTT.

This clonotype was seen at least ten times. V and J are TRBV13 and TRBJ2-5, with 7 bases aligning to TRBD1. CDR3 length: 13 residues. After removal of 1 base from V and 5 bases from J, the junction contained 1 base not matched to a gene. Germline CDR1 PRHDT, CDR2 FYEKMQ (reference sequence). CDR3 region: CASSLEGQETQYF. CDR3 sequence (DNA): TGTGCCAGCAGCTTAGAGGGACAGGAGACCCAGTACTTC.